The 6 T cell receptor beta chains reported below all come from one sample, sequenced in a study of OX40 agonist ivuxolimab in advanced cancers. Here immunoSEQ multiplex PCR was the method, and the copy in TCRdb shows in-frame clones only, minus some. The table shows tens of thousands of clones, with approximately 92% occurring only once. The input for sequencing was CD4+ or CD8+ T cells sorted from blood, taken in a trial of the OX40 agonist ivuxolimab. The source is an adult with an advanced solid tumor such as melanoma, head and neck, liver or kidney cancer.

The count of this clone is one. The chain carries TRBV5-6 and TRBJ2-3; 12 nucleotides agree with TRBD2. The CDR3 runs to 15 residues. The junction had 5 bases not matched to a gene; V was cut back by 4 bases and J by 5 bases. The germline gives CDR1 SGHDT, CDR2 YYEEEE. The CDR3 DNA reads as TGTGCCAGCAGCCCGACTAGCGGGAGTGTAGATACGCAGTATTTT. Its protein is CASSPTSGSVDTQYF.

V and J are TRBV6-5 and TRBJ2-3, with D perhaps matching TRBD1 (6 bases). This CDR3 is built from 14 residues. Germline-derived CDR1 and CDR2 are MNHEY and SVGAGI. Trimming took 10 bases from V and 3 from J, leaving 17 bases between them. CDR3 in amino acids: CATREGVKTDTQYF. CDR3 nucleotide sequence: TGTGCCACGAGAGAGGGGGTGAAGACAGATACGCAGTATTTT.

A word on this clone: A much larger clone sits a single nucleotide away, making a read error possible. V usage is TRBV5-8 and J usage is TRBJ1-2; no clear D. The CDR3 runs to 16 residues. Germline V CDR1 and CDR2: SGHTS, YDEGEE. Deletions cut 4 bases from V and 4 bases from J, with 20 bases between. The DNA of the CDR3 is TGTGCCAGCAGCCAAGAAAAAATGACTGCGATCTATGGCTACACCTTC. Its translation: CASSQEKMTAIYGYTF. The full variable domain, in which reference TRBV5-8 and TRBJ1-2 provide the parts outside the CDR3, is EAGVTQSPTHLIKTRGQQATLRCSPISGHTSVYWYQQALGLGLQFLLWYDEGEERNRGNFPPRFSGRQFPNYSSELNVNALELEDSALYLCASSQEKMTAIYGYTFGSGTRLTVV.

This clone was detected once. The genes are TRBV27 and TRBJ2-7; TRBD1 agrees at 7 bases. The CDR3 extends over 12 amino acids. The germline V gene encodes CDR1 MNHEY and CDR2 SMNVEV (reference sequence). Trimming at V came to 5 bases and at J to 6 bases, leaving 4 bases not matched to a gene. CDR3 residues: CASSTDRAEQYF. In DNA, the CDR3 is TGTGCCAGCAGTACCGACAGGGCCGAGCAGTACTTC.

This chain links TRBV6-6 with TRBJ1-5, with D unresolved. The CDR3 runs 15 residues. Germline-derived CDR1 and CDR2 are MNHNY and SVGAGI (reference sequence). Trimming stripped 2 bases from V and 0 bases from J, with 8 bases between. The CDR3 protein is CASSYGDNSNQPQHF. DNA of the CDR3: TGTGCCAGCAGTTACGGGGATAATAGCAATCAGCCCCAGCATTTT.

The CDR3 DNA is TGTGCCAGCAGCTTAGTATTGGAGGAGCTGTTTTTT. Translated: CASSLVLEELFF. The chain carries TRBV7-8 and TRBJ2-2; D is ambiguous. Germline CDR1 SGHVS, CDR2 FQNEAQ. CDR3 length: 12 amino acids. V lost 1 base and J lost 10, with 7 bases in between.